The present T cell receptor (beta chain) was sequenced within a study of CD8 T cells in Susac syndrome. TEMRA cells were FACS-enriched, with CD8+ and CD4+ T cells isolated negatively. Germline CDR1 SGHRS, CDR2 YFSETQ. With 4 bases removed from V and 0 bases from J, the gap between germline ends came to 23 bases. The CDR3 extends over 18 amino acids. Random hexamers were used to reverse transcribe an amount of roughly 0.45 to 1 ug RNA. Coverage of TCR beta CDR3 amplification by immunoSEQ multiplex PCR extended to 54 Vbeta and 13 Jbeta. MiXCR, run by TCRdb on the immunoSEQ multiplex PCR reads, gives a single entry per CDR3 protein. Among approximately 200,000 distinct CDR3 sequences listed, approximately 94% were seen once.

The chain joins TRBV5-1 to TRBJ2-7; possibly TRBD1 for D (5 bases). The origin of this receptor is a human donor with multiple sclerosis. The sequenced sample consisted of CD4+ T cells from PBMCs. The CDR3, as DNA: TGCGCCAGCAGCCGACGAATCCTGGGTCCGGACAACTCCTACGAGCAGTACTTC. Translation: CASSRRILGPDNSYEQYF.